This is a list of T cell receptor beta chains from one sample in a study of cytomegalovirus exposure and HLA in healthy donors. Assay used: immunoSEQ multiplex PCR; TCRdb lists only in-frame clones, some missing. The table lists under 300,000 clones, about 66% of them singletons. Sequenced input: PBMCs. The receptor set was obtained from a female donor in good health and CMV-seronegative. CDR3s include the opening cysteine and the closing phenylalanine or tryptophan. Each record gives: clone size, V gene, J gene, D gene, CDR3 protein, CDR3 DNA. A D gene is named only where the DNA matches it firmly. Clone size is given for some rows only: seen once, a few or many times, or a class if the clone is expanded.

few	TRBV6-6	TRBJ2-7	TRBD2	CASSSPSGRSEEQYF	TGTGCCAGCAGTTCCCCTAGCGGGAGATCCGAGGAGCAGTACTTC
NA	TRBV7-2	TRBJ2-5	NA	CASSQSSAAWVVTQYF	TGTGCCAGCAGTCAATCCTCCGCGGCATGGGTTGTGACCCAGTACTTC
NA	TRBV9	TRBJ2-1	NA	CASSSSGTTYNEQFF	TGTGCCAGCAGCTCCTCCGGGACAACCTACAATGAGCAGTTCTTC
few	TRBV30	TRBJ2-5	TRBD2	CAWGLAGGPLETQYF	TGTGCCTGGGGACTAGCGGGAGGGCCGTTAGAGACCCAGTACTTC
NA	TRBV19	TRBJ2-1	NA	CASSIEGAYNEQFF	TGTGCCAGTAGTATTGAAGGGGCATACAATGAGCAGTTCTTC
NA	TRBV7-9	TRBJ2-5	NA	CASSSDWGGETQYF	TGTGCCAGCAGCTCGGATTGGGGCGGCGAGACCCAGTACTTC
NA	TRBV27	TRBJ2-7	NA	CARAFGHPYEQYF	TGTGCCAGGGCCTTTGGCCACCCCTACGAGCAGTACTTC
once	TRBV7-6	TRBJ2-3	TRBD2	CASSLRGLAGGTDTQYF	TGTGCCAGCAGCCTACGAGGACTAGCGGGAGGTACAGATACGCAGTATTTT
NA	TRBV6-5	TRBJ2-1	TRBD2	CASRLPGLAGDEQFF	TGTGCCAGCAGGCTACCGGGGCTAGCGGGAGATGAGCAGTTCTTC
NA	TRBV7-9	TRBJ2-2	TRBD2	CASSLAGLAVNTGELFF	TGTGCCAGCAGCTTAGCGGGACTAGCGGTGAACACCGGGGAGCTGTTTTTT
few	TRBV15	TRBJ2-5	NA	CATRDSETQYF	TGTGCCACCCGGGACTCCGAGACCCAGTACTTC
few	TRBV6-6	TRBJ1-1	NA	CASSELEAFF	TGTGCCAGCAGTGAGCTTGAAGCTTTCTTT
NA	TRBV5-1	TRBJ2-1	NA	CASSLTGLAGPGQFF	TGCGCCAGCAGCCTAACAGGGTTGGCCGGACCAGGACAGTTCTTC
NA	TRBV6-4	TRBJ2-1	NA	CASSVEQGHYEQFF	TGTGCCAGCAGTGTAGAACAGGGCCACTATGAGCAGTTCTTC
NA	TRBV5-4	TRBJ2-2	NA	CASSLFTEVFTGELFF	TGTGCCAGCAGCTTGTTTACGGAGGTCTTCACCGGGGAGCTGTTTTTT
NA	TRBV6-5	TRBJ2-1	TRBD2	CASSYSSGSYNEQFF	TGTGCCAGCAGTTACTCTAGCGGGAGTTACAATGAGCAGTTCTTC
once	TRBV7-2	TRBJ2-3	NA	CASSYTGRGQSDTQYF	TGTGCCAGCAGTTACACCGGGAGGGGGCAATCGGATACGCAGTATTTT
NA	TRBV5-1	TRBJ1-3	NA	CASSGSSGNTIYF	TGCGCCAGTTCAGGATCCTCTGGAAACACCATATATTTT
few	TRBV19	TRBJ1-5	TRBD1	CASSGTGRQVAQHF	TGTGCCAGTAGTGGGACAGGACGTCAGGTAGCCCAGCATTTT
NA	TRBV11-2	TRBJ2-5	NA	CASSNGAGRYQETQYF	TGTGCCAGCAGCAACGGTGCGGGGAGGTACCAAGAGACCCAGTACTTC
NA	TRBV27	TRBJ2-7	TRBD2	CASSLSGTHREQYF	TGTGCCAGCAGTCTTAGCGGGACCCACAGGGAGCAGTACTTC
NA	TRBV28	TRBJ1-6	NA	CASSLTAAVGSPLHF	TGTGCCAGCAGTCTCACGGCGGCTGTGGGTTCACCCCTCCACTTT
NA	TRBV7-9	TRBJ2-7	TRBD1	CSSSPSIGDRDYEQYF	TGTTCCAGCAGCCCCTCCATAGGGGACAGGGACTACGAGCAGTACTTC
NA	TRBV28	TRBJ1-2	NA	CASSLVQSYGYTF	TGTGCCAGCAGTTTAGTACAGTCCTATGGCTACACCTTC
NA	TRBV18	TRBJ2-1	NA	CASSPPASVNEQFF	TGTGCCAGCTCACCCCCCGCTAGCGTCAATGAGCAGTTCTTC
once	TRBV5-1	TRBJ2-3	TRBD2	CASSSLLAGNTDTQYF	TGCGCCAGCAGCTCCCTACTAGCGGGCAACACAGATACGCAGTATTTT
NA	TRBV5-8	TRBJ2-3	TRBD2	CASSRGTSGHGTDTQYF	TGTGCCAGCAGCAGGGGGACTAGCGGCCATGGCACAGATACGCAGTATTTT
few	TRBV6-5	TRBJ2-7	NA	CASWRGETYEQYF	TGTGCCAGCTGGCGCGGGGAGACCTACGAGCAGTACTTC
NA	TRBV4-1	TRBJ2-1	TRBD2	CASRREGGYYNEQFF	TGCGCCAGCAGGCGGGAGGGCGGATATTACAATGAGCAGTTCTTC
NA	TRBV5-6	TRBJ2-1	NA	CASSQAPSNEQFF	TGTGCCAGCAGCCAAGCGCCGTCCAATGAGCAGTTCTTC
NA	TRBV18	TRBJ2-2	NA	CASSPEARVVGRPHTGELFF	TGTGCCAGCTCACCCGAAGCACGGGTAGTGGGGAGGCCCCACACCGGGGAGCTGTTTTTT
NA	TRBV7-9	TRBJ1-3	TRBD1	CASSSVQGAGNTIYF	TGTGCCAGCAGCTCTGTACAGGGGGCCGGAAACACCATATATTTT
NA	TRBV27	TRBJ1-3	NA	CASSWAPEGNTIYF	TGTGCCAGCAGTTGGGCCCCCGAGGGAAACACCATATATTTT
few	TRBV20-1	TRBJ2-1	NA	CSARPNNEQFF	TGCAGTGCTAGACCAAACAATGAGCAGTTCTTC
NA	TRBV7-9	TRBJ2-7	NA	CSSSAQGNNEQYF	TGTTCCAGCAGCGCACAGGGAAATAACGAGCAGTACTTC
NA	TRBV5-4	TRBJ2-2	NA	CASSLALAGANTGELFF	TGTGCCAGCAGCTTGGCCCTGGCGGGCGCGAACACCGGGGAGCTGTTTTTT
NA	TRBV2	TRBJ2-3	NA	CASSDASAGADTQYF	TGTGCCAGCAGTGATGCGTCCGCTGGTGCAGATACGCAGTATTTT
NA	TRBV7-8	TRBJ2-7	TRBD1	CASSLSGKQGSYEQYF	TGTGCCAGCAGCTTAAGTGGGAAACAGGGGTCCTACGAGCAGTACTTC
few	TRBV6-1	TRBJ2-7	NA	CASSERAGSYEQYF	TGTGCCAGCAGTGAAAGGGCGGGGTCCTACGAGCAGTACTTC
NA	TRBV27	TRBJ2-7	TRBD2	CASSPSGIAYEQYF	TGTGCCAGCAGCCCTAGCGGGATAGCCTACGAGCAGTACTTC
NA	TRBV5-1	TRBJ2-5	TRBD2	CASSPIAGGETQYF	TGCGCCAGCAGCCCCATAGCGGGAGGAGAGACCCAGTACTTC
few	TRBV10-3	TRBJ1-3	TRBD1	CANRDSPGNTIYF	TGTGCCAACCGGGACAGCCCTGGAAACACCATATATTTT
NA	TRBV28	TRBJ1-5	NA	CASSMGGPQHF	TGTGCCAGCAGTATGGGGGGACCCCAGCATTTT
few	TRBV7-3	TRBJ2-7	TRBD2	CASSLGLSGNYEQYF	TGTGCCAGCAGCCTCGGTCTCAGCGGGAACTACGAGCAGTACTTC
NA	TRBV7-7	TRBJ2-5	TRBD2	CASSRLAGEETQYF	TGTGCCAGCAGCCGACTAGCGGGAGAAGAGACCCAGTACTTC
NA	TRBV27	TRBJ2-1	TRBD2	CASTPELAGVRNEQFF	TGTGCCAGCACGCCCGAACTAGCGGGAGTTCGTAATGAGCAGTTCTTC